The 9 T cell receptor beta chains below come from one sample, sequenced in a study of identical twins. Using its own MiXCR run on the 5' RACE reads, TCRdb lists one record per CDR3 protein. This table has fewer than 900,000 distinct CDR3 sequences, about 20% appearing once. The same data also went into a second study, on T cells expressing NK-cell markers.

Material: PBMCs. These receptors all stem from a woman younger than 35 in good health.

The CDR3: CASSLYRGLNYEQYF. CDR3 in DNA: TGTGCCAGCAGTTTATATCGGGGTTTAAACTACGAGCAGTACTTC. This chain connects TRBV28 to TRBJ2-7, with a weak D call TRBD2 (5 bases). There are 15 residues in the CDR3. V lost 1 base, J lost 3 bases, and 13 bases lay in between. CDR1 and CDR2 (germline): MDHEN, SYDVKM.

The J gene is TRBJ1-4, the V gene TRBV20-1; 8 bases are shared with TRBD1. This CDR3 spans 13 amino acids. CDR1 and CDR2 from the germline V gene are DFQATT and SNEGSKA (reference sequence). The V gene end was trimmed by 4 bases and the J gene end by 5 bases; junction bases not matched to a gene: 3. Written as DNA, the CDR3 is TGCAGTGCTATGCGACAGGGGAATGAAAAACTGTTTTTT. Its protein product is CSAMRQGNEKLFF.

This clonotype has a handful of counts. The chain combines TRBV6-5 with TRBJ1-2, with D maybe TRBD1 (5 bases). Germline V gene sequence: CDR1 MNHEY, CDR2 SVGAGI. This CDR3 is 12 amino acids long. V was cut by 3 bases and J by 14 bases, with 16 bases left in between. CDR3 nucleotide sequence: TGTGCCAGCAGTTATCCCACGGGGGGAAAGACCTTC. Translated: CASSYPTGGKTF.

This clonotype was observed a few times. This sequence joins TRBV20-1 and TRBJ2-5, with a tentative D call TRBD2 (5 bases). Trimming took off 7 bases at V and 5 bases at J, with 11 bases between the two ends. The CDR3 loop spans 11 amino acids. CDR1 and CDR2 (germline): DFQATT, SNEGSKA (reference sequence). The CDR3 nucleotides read TGCAGTGGACGGGATTTTGAGACCCAGTACTTC. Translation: CSGRDFETQYF.

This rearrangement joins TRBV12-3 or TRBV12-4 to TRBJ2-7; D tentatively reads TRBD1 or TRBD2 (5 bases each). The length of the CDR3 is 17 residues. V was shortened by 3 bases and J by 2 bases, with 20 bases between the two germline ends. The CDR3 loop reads CASSFRALGDGTYEQYF. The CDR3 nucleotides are TGTGCCAGCAGTTTTAGGGCGTTAGGGGACGGCACCTACGAGCAGTACTTC.

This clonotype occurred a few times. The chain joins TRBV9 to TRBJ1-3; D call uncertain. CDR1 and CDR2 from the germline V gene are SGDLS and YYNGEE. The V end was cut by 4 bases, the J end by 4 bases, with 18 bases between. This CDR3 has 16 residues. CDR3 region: CASSLTGRGAGNTIYF. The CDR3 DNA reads TGTGCCAGCAGCCTCACCGGGCGGGGTGCAGGAAACACCATATATTTT. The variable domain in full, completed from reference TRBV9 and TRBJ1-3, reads DSGVTQTPKHLITATGQRVTLRCSPRSGDLSVYWYQQSLDQGLQFLIQYYNGEERAKGNILERFSAQQFPDLHSELNLSSLELGDSALYFCASSLTGRGAGNTIYFGEGSWLTVV.

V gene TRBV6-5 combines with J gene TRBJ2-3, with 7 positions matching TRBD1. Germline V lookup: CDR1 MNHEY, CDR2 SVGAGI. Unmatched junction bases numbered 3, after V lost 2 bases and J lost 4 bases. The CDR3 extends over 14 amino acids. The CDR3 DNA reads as TGTGCCAGCAGTTACGAGGGGGCGGCAGATACGCAGTATTTT. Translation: CASSYEGAADTQYF.

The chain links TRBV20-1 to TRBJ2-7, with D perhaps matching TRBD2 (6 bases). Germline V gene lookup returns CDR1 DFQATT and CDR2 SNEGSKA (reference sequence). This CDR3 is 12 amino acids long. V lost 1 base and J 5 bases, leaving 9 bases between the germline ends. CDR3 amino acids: CSARASGDEQYF. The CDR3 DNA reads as TGCAGTGCTAGAGCATCGGGAGACGAGCAGTACTTC.

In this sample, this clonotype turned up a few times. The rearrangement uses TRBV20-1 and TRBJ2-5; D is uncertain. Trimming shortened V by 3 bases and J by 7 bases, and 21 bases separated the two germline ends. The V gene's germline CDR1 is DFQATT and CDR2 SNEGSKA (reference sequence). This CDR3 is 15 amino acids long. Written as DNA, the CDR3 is TGCAGTGCTAGGATGCTAGATGTGAGGCTAAGGACCCAGTACTTC. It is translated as CSARMLDVRLRTQYF.